Listed here are 25 T cell receptor beta chains from one sample, sequenced in a study of post-analysis software for immune sequencing data. General study points: Higher frequency in patients than in controls was seen for roughly 5 TRBV segments, with TRBV5-6, TRBV5-1 and TRBV20-1 among them.

The authors incorporated unique molecular identifiers into the TCR beta cDNA libraries. A single record per CDR3 protein comes from TCRdb applying MiXCR to the PCR reads. The sample lists about 540,000 distinct CDR3 sequences, around 31% occurring once. No antigen has been identified for these receptors. The sequenced material came from blood. These receptors were collected from a girl aged 2-17 years with multiple sclerosis.

The rearrangement uses TRBV29-1 and TRBJ2-1; TRBD2 agrees at 11 bases. CDR1 and CDR2 from the germline V gene are SQVTM and ANQGSEA. The J segment lost 4 bases and the V segment lost 5 bases, leaving 4 bases of the junction unmatched. The CDR3 is 14 residues long. The CDR3 here is CSVLLAGAYNEQFF. DNA of the CDR3: TGCAGCGTTTTACTAGCGGGGGCTTACAATGAGCAGTTCTTC.

This sequence joins TRBV21-1 and TRBJ1-5. TRBV21-1 is a pseudogene segment. The CDR3 consists of 15 residues. The CDR3 loop reads CASSKASYSNQPQHF. The CDR3 nucleotides are TGTGCCAGCAGCAAGGCCAGTTATAGCAATCAGCCCCAGCATTTT.

V gene TRBV6-6 combines with J gene TRBJ2-7, with unresolved D. The V end was cut by 6 bases, the J end by 2 bases, with 5 bases between. The CDR3 sequence is 11 residues long. The V gene's germline CDR1 is MNHNY and CDR2 SVGAGI (reference sequence). The CDR3 loop is CASSYTYEQYF. The CDR3 DNA reads as TGTGCCAGCAGCTATACCTACGAGCAGTACTTC.

This clonotype has a handful of counts. This chain connects TRBV27 to TRBJ1-5; D call uncertain. Germline assignment: CDR1 MNHEY and CDR2 SMNVEV (reference sequence). The CDR3 runs 15 residues. V shed 5 bases and J shed 7 bases, with 18 bases lying between them. The CDR3 DNA reads as TGTGCCAGCAGTCCCCAAGCTGACATTAGACAGCCCCAGCATTTT. Translated, it gives CASSPQADIRQPQHF.

The DNA of the CDR3 is TGCGCCAGCAGCGAATTACAGGGGCCCCACTATGGCTACACCTTC. Protein sequence: CASSELQGPHYGYTF. The chain joins TRBV5-1 to TRBJ1-2, with 7 bases fitting TRBD1. The germline V gene encodes CDR1 SGHRS and CDR2 YFSETQ. J lost 3 bases, V lost 4 bases, and 9 bases had no gene match. CDR3 length equals 15 residues. Full variable domain (rest looked up from reference TRBV5-1 and TRBJ1-2): KAGVTQTPRYLIKTRGQQVTLSCSPISGHRSVSWYQQTPGQGLQFLFEYFSETQRNKGNFPGRFSGRQFSNSRSEMNVSTLELGDSALYLCASSELQGPHYGYTFGSGTRLTVV.

The chain couples TRBV6-2 or TRBV6-3 to TRBJ2-7; possible D gene TRBD2, 6 bases. This CDR3 comprises 15 residues. V lost 0 bases and J 0 bases, leaving 9 bases between the germline ends. Per the germline V gene, CDR1 is MNHEY and CDR2 is SVGEGT. This chain's CDR3 is CASSYSGLTSYEQYF. As DNA, the CDR3 is TGTGCCAGCAGTTACTCGGGACTGACCTCCTACGAGCAGTACTTC.

The chain combines TRBV10-2 with TRBJ2-3, with D perhaps given as TRBD1 or TRBD2 (5 bases each). Germline values: CDR1 WSHSY, CDR2 SAAADI. The CDR3 runs 18 residues. V was pared by 6 bases and J by 0 bases, with 22 bases between. The CDR3 loop reads CASSPGRRGAPSTDTQYF. Written as DNA, the CDR3 is TGCGCCAGCAGCCCCGGTCGTAGGGGAGCGCCTAGCACAGATACGCAGTATTTT.

This clonotype has just a few counts. The DNA of the CDR3 is TGTGCCATCAGTGAGGGGGGGCTATACTCTGGGGCCAACGTCCTGACTTTC. This encodes CAISEGGLYSGANVLTF. The gene calls are TRBV10-3 and TRBJ2-6, with D tentatively TRBD1 or TRBD2 (6 bases each). The CDR3 contains 17 residues. V was cut by 2 bases and J by 0 bases, with 11 bases left in between. Germline CDR1 ENHRY, CDR2 SYGVKD.

The chain links TRBV4-1 to TRBJ1-4, with 7 bases lining up with TRBD1. J lost 7 bases, V lost 4 bases, and 12 bases had no gene match. CDR3 length: 16 amino acids. Per the germline V gene, CDR1 is MGHRA and CDR2 is YSYEKL. CDR3 sequence: CASSPQLAGGGEKLFF. The CDR3 DNA follows: TGCGCCAGCAGCCCCCAGCTGGCAGGGGGTGGTGAAAAACTGTTTTTT.

The table lists this clonotype with a few counts. The chain joins TRBV7-9 to TRBJ1-2, with TRBD1 matching 8 bases. From germline, CDR1 is SEHNR and CDR2 FQNEAQ (reference sequence). V trimming: 5 bases; J trimming: 1 base; junction bases outside the gene matches: 6. The CDR3 consists of 15 residues. The CDR3 coding sequence is TGTGCCAGCAGCCACCGGGACAGGTTTAACTATGGCTACACCTTC. Translating it yields CASSHRDRFNYGYTF.

The chain recombines TRBV7-9 with TRBJ2-1; D gene ambiguous. Trimming took 5 bases from V and 9 from J, leaving 11 bases between them. The germline gives CDR1 SEHNR, CDR2 FQNEAQ (reference sequence). This CDR3 is built from 12 residues. The CDR3 is CASSPARVEQFF. CDR3 nucleotides: TGTGCCAGCAGCCCCGCCCGGGTTGAGCAGTTCTTC. The entire variable domain, with the rest obtained from reference TRBV7-9 and TRBJ2-1, is as follows: DTGVSQNPRHKITKRGQNVTFRCDPISEHNRLYWYRQTLGQGPEFLTYFQNEAQLEKSRLLSDRFSAERPKGSFSTLEIQRTEQGDSAMYLCASSPARVEQFFGPGTRLTVL.

This clonotype was counted a few times. CDR3 region: CASSSTGGSTDTQYF. CDR3 nucleotide sequence: TGTGCCAGCAGCTCGACAGGGGGGAGCACAGATACGCAGTATTTT. This chain joins TRBV7-9 and TRBJ2-3; 9 bases align to TRBD1. The CDR3 contains 15 residues. V shed 4 bases, J shed 0 bases, and the junction held 2 bases outside the gene matches. CDR1 is SEHNR and CDR2 is FQNEAQ in the germline V gene (reference sequence).

J is TRBJ1-1 and V is TRBV29-1, with no clear D. Germline-derived CDR1 and CDR2 are SQVTM and ANQGSEA. With 4 bases removed from V and 7 bases from J, the gap between germline ends came to 10 bases. CDR3 length equals 11 residues. CDR3 in amino acids: CSVAAIYEAFF. The CDR3 DNA is TGCAGCGTTGCGGCGATCTATGAAGCTTTCTTT. The full variable domain, completed using reference TRBV29-1 and TRBJ1-1, is SAVISQKPSRDICQRGTSLTIQCQVDSQVTMMFWYRQQPGQSLTLIATANQGSEATYESGFVIDKFPISRPNLTFSTLTVSNMSPEDSSIYLCSVAAIYEAFFGQGTRLTVV.

The J gene is TRBJ2-3, the V gene TRBV15, with 8 bases fitting TRBD1. Trimming cost V 5 bases and J 4 bases; bases outside gene matches: 8. Germline V gene data show CDR1 as LNHNV and CDR2 as YYDKDF (reference sequence). CDR3 length: 15 amino acids. DNA for the CDR3: TGTGCCACCAGCGTAGGACAGGGAGGAGCAGATACGCAGTATTTT. This encodes CATSVGQGGADTQYF.

This chain uses TRBV4-1 with TRBJ2-3; either TRBD1 or TRBD2 may supply D (5 bases each). Trimming stripped 5 bases from V and 3 bases from J, with 18 bases between. The CDR3 sequence is 16 residues long. Germline CDR1 reads MGHRA; CDR2 reads YSYEKL. This chain's CDR3 is CASSLTGTWGTDTQYF. In DNA form, the CDR3 reads TGCGCCAGCAGCTTGACGGGCACTTGGGGGACAGATACGCAGTATTTT.

This chain connects TRBV5-1 to TRBJ2-3, with TRBD2 identical over 8 bases. Germline V CDR1 and CDR2: SGHRS, YFSETQ. The CDR3 has 18 residues. Germline trimming cut 4 bases from V and 0 bases from J; bases unmatched to any gene: 13. For the CDR3, the DNA is TGCGCCAGCAGCCCGCCAAGCCTAGCGGGTGGTAGCACAGATACGCAGTATTTT. Its protein product is CASSPPSLAGGSTDTQYF.

This clonotype has only a few counts. The V call is TRBV20-1, the J call TRBJ1-1; no clear D. Looked up from germline, CDR1 is DFQATT and CDR2 is SNEGSKA (reference sequence). The length of the CDR3 is 16 residues. Trimming pared 4 bases from V and 1 base from J, leaving 19 bases between. In DNA, the CDR3 is TGCAGTGCTACTGTGGTCGGGGTGCGGGGGAACACTGAAGCTTTCTTT. Protein sequence: CSATVVGVRGNTEAFF.

The chain joins TRBV5-1 to TRBJ2-1, with 7 bases aligning to TRBD2. The CDR3 contains 13 residues. With 0 bases clipped from V and 9 bases from J, the junction kept 3 bases outside the gene matches. The germline gives CDR1 SGHRS, CDR2 YFSETQ. DNA of the CDR3: TGCGCCAGCAGCTTGGCGGGACTAACTGAGCAGTTCTTC. This translates into CASSLAGLTEQFF.

A word on this clonotype: This may arise from a read error, as a much more abundant clone is one base away. The chain couples TRBV7-3 to TRBJ2-1; maybe TRBD2 (7 bases). Germline V gene lookup returns CDR1 SGHTA and CDR2 FQGTGA. Trimming pared 0 bases from V and 15 bases from J, leaving 15 bases between. CDR3 length: 13 residues. Here the CDR3 reads CASSLTRGADRFF. In DNA, the CDR3 is TGTGCCAGCAGCTTAACCCGGGGGGCGGACCGGTTCTTC.

CDR3 protein: CASSYKRATNYGYTF. The CDR3 coding sequence is TGTGCCAGCAGCTACAAACGGGCTACTAACTATGGCTACACCTTC. The V call is TRBV4-2, the J call TRBJ1-2; unclear D gene. The germline V gene encodes CDR1 LGHNA and CDR2 YNFKEQ. Trimming removed 5 bases from V and 0 bases from J, with 13 bases in between. CDR3 length: 15 residues.

Regarding this clonotype: With a much larger clone just one base away, this may be a read error. CDR3 in amino acids: CAGSRTSGRPSYNEQFF. In nucleotides, the CDR3 is TGTGCCGGCAGCAGAACTAGCGGTAGGCCCTCCTACAATGAGCAGTTCTTC. The V and J genes are TRBV11-2 and TRBJ2-1, with 8 bases identical to TRBD2. The CDR3 runs to 17 residues. Germline loops: CDR1 SGHAT, CDR2 FQNNGV. The full variable domain, its missing parts supplied by reference TRBV11-2 and TRBJ2-1, is EAGVAQSPRYKIIEKRQSVAFWCNPISGHATLYWYQQILGQGPKLLIQFQNNGVVDDSQLPKDRFSAERLKGVDSTLKIQPAKLEDSAVYLCAGSRTSGRPSYNEQFFGPGTRLTVL.

This chain uses TRBV11-2 with TRBJ1-4, with D unclear. Per the germline V gene, CDR1 is SGHAT and CDR2 is FQNNGV. The CDR3 runs 14 residues. Between the trimmed V and J ends, which lost 0 bases and 7 bases, there was a span of 9 bases. The CDR3 DNA reads as TGTGCCAGCAGCTTAGATGGTATTGGTGAAAAACTGTTTTTT. Protein sequence: CASSLDGIGEKLFF.

The chain is built from TRBV5-1 and TRBJ1-5, with a possible D match to TRBD1 (5 bases). The length of the CDR3 is 20 residues. Germline CDR1 is SGHRS and CDR2 is YFSETQ. Trimming took off 3 bases at V and 0 bases at J, with 25 bases between the two ends. CDR3 nucleotides: TGCGCCAGCAGCTCCCATGTTAAGACAGTACTAATCTATAGCAATCAGCCCCAGCATTTT. This codes for CASSSHVKTVLIYSNQPQHF.

The chain carries TRBV10-3 and TRBJ2-3, with 14 bases matching TRBD2. Looked up from germline, CDR1 is ENHRY and CDR2 is SYGVKD. Germline trimming cut 6 bases from V and 4 bases from J; bases unmatched to any gene: 6. The CDR3 runs to 16 residues. CDR3 in DNA: TGTGCCATCAGCCCCGGGACTAGCGGGGGACCAGATACGCAGTATTTT. It yields the protein CAISPGTSGGPDTQYF.

This chain joins TRBV12-3 or TRBV12-4 and TRBJ1-1; D remains ambiguous. V was pared by 6 bases and J by 3 bases, with 17 bases between. This CDR3 contains 15 residues. CDR3 in amino acids: CASRGFGHPDTEAFF. The CDR3 DNA reads TGTGCCAGCAGGGGATTTGGCCACCCGGACACTGAAGCTTTCTTT.